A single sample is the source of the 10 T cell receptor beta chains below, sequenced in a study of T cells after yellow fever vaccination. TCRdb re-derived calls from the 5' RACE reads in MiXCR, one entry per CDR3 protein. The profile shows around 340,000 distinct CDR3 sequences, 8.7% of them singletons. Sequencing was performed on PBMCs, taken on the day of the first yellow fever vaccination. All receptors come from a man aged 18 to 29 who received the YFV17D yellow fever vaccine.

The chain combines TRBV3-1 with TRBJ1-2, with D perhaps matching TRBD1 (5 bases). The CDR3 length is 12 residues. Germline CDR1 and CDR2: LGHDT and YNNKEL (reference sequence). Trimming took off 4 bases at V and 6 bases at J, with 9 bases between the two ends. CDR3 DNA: TGTGCCAGCAGCCTTTCCAGGGATGGCTACACCTTC. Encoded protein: CASSLSRDGYTF.

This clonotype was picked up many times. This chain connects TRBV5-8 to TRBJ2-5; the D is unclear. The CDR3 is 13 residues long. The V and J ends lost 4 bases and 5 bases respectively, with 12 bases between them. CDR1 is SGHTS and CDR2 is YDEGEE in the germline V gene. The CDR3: CASSRHLGETQYF. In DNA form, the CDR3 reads TGTGCCAGCAGCCGACACCTGGGGGAGACCCAGTACTTC.

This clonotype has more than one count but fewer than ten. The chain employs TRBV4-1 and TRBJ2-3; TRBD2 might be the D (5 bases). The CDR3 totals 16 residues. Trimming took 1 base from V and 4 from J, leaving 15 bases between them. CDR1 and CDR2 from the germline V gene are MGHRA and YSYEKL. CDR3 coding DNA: TGCGCCAGCAGCCAAGGGGCTGGAAGCGGATCAGATACGCAGTATTTT. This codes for CASSQGAGSGSDTQYF.

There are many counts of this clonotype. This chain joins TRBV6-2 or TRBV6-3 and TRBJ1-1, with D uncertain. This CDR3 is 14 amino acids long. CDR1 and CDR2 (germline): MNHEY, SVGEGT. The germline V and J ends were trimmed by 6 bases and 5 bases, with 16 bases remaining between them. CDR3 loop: CASSQSPGGTEAFF. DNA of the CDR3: TGTGCCAGCAGCCAAAGCCCCGGCGGGACTGAAGCTTTCTTT.

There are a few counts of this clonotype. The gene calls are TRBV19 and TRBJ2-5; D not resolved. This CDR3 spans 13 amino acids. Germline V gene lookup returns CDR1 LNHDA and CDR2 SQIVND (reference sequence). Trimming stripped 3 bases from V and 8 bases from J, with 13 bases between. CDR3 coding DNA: TGTGCCAGTAGTATCTGGTGGGAACGCACCCAGTACTTC. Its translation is CASSIWWERTQYF.

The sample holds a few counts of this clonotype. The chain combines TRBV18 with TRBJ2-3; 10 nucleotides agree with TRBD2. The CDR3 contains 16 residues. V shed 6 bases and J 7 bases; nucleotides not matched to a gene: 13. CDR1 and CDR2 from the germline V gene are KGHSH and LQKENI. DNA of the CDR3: TGTGCCAGCTCCCAGCGACTAGCGGGCCCCACCCATACGCAGTATTTT. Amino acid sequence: CASSQRLAGPTHTQYF.

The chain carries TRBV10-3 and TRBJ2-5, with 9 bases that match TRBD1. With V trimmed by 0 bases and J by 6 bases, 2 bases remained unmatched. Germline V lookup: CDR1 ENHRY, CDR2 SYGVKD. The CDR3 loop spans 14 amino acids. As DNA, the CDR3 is TGTGCCATCAGTGAGTCGACAGGGGGGCAGACCCAGTACTTC. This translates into CAISESTGGQTQYF.

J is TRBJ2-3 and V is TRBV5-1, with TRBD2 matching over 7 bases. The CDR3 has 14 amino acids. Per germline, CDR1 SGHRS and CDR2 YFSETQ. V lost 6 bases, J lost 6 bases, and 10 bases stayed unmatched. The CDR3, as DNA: TGCGCCAGCACTTCTAGCGGTGAGGGCGATACGCAGTATTTT. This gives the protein CASTSSGEGDTQYF.

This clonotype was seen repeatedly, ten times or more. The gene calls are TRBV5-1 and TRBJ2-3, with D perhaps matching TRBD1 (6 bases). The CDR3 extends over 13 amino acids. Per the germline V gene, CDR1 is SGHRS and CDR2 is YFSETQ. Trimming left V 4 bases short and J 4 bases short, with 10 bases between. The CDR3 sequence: CASSTRGADTQYF. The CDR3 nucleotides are TGCGCCAGCAGCACCAGGGGAGCAGATACGCAGTATTTT.

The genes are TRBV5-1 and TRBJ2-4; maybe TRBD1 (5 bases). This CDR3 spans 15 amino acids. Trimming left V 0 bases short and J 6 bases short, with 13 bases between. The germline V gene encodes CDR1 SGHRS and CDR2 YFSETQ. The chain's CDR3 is CASSLVARDGNIQYF. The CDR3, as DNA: TGCGCCAGCAGCTTGGTCGCCAGGGATGGAAACATTCAGTACTTC.